Listed below are T cell receptor beta chains from one sample, sequenced in a study of Tregs in tolerant kidney transplant recipients. Repertoires were generated with immunoSEQ multiplex PCR, while TCRdb's copy carries only in-frame clones and drops some. This repertoire shows approximately 81,000 clones, roughly 91% found once; its top ten account for approximately 1.4%. Sequencing used CD4+ T cells from blood (PBMCs), obtained 24 months after the transplant. The receptors derive from a human patient who received a combined kidney and bone marrow transplant. Part of the T cell pool may stem from the graft donor. Each CDR3 is given with its conserved first and last residue. The D gene is left open where the match is weak. Where a row states a size, it is once, few, many or the class of an expanded clone; other rows omit it.

v_call	j_call	clone_size	d_call	cdr3_nt	cdr3_aa
TRBV14	TRBJ1-2	NA	NA	TGTGCCAGCAGCCAAGTACGGGGTCTTTATGGCTACACCTTC	CASSQVRGLYGYTF
TRBV28	TRBJ2-7	NA	NA	TGTGCCAGCAGTATTCGGGACTTGGGGAAAAACGAGCAGTACTTC	CASSIRDLGKNEQYF
TRBV7-2	TRBJ2-1	NA	NA	TGTGCCAGCAGCTTGGGCACCTACAATGAGCAGTTCTTC	CASSLGTYNEQFF
TRBV5-1	TRBJ2-7	NA	TRBD2	TGCGCCAGCAGCTTGCGGACTAGCGGGCGCTACGAGCAGTACTTC	CASSLRTSGRYEQYF
TRBV6-5	TRBJ2-5	NA	NA	TGTGCCAGCAGACCCTTAGCGGTTCCGGGGCAGACCCAGTACTTC	CASRPLAVPGQTQYF
TRBV4-1	TRBJ1-6	NA	TRBD1	TGCGCCAGCAACCACGACAGGGGGCGGAATTCACCCCTCCACTTT	CASNHDRGRNSPLHF
TRBV19	TRBJ1-2	few	NA	TGTGCCAGTAGTATTGTGTCGGGCTATGGCTACACCTTC	CASSIVSGYGYTF
TRBV5-4	TRBJ2-3	NA	TRBD1	TGTGCCAGCATCTTGGACAGGTCTGTCACAGATACGCAGTATTTT	CASILDRSVTDTQYF
TRBV7-2	TRBJ2-5	once	TRBD1	TGTGCCAGCAGCCATACAAGGACAGGGGAGACCCAGTACTTC	CASSHTRTGETQYF
TRBV4-3	TRBJ1-1	NA	TRBD1	TGCGCCAGCAGCCATGATCCAGGGGGCGAAAGGAACACTGAAGCTTTCTTT	CASSHDPGGERNTEAFF
TRBV4-1	TRBJ1-2	NA	TRBD1	TGCGCCAGCAGCCCTAACCTCCCGACAGGGAACTATGGCTACACCTTC	CASSPNLPTGNYGYTF
TRBV19	TRBJ1-1	NA	TRBD1	TGTGCCAGTAGTCCACAGGGGAAAACTATCATGAACACTGAAGCTTTCTTT	CASSPQGKTIMNTEAFF
TRBV19	TRBJ1-2	NA	NA	TGTGCCAGTAGTATCGAACAGAACATCTATGGCTACACCTTC	CASSIEQNIYGYTF
TRBV4-2	TRBJ2-1	NA	TRBD2	TGTGCCAGCAGCCAAGAGGCGGGAGCCTATCAAGGTGATGAGCAGTTCTTC	CASSQEAGAYQGDEQFF
TRBV21-1	TRBJ1-4	few	NA	TGTGCCAGCAGCAAAAGACAGGGTTGGGATGAAAAACTGTTTTTT	CASSKRQGWDEKLFF
TRBV5-1	TRBJ2-6	NA	NA	TGCGCCAGCAGCTATACAACTTCGGGTTCTGGGGCCAACGTCCTGACTTTC	CASSYTTSGSGANVLTF
TRBV19	TRBJ2-6	NA	NA	TGTGCCAGTAGTACCCGACAGAGCTCTGGGGCCAACGTCCTGACTTTC	CASSTRQSSGANVLTF
TRBV11-3	TRBJ2-7	once	NA	TGTGCCAGCAGCACCCGACAGTACGAGCAGTACTTC	CASSTRQYEQYF
TRBV19	TRBJ1-2	NA	NA	TGTGCCAGTAGTACCTCTGGACAGATCTATGCCTACACCTTC	CASSTSGQIYAYTF
TRBV9	TRBJ2-7	NA	NA	TGTGCCAGTCTAAGCCAGACAGAAAGGCTCTACGAGCAGTACTTC	CASLSQTERLYEQYF
TRBV18	TRBJ2-7	NA	NA	TGTGCCAGCTCACCACCGTCATTTCCCTACGAGCAGTACTTC	CASSPPSFPYEQYF
TRBV20-1	TRBJ1-1	NA	NA	TGCAGTGCTCCTCGGAGGACTGAAGCTTTCTTT	CSAPRRTEAFF
TRBV7-3	TRBJ2-2	NA	NA	TGTGCCAGCAGCTTAAAAGTCAGTTCCCACACCGGGGAGCTGTTTTTT	CASSLKVSSHTGELFF
TRBV5-4	TRBJ2-2	NA	TRBD2	TGTGCCAGCAGCTTGGGGACTCTAGCGGTGACCGGGGAGCTGTTTTTT	CASSLGTLAVTGELFF
TRBV19	TRBJ1-5	NA	TRBD1	TGTGCCAGTAGTATAGAACCTGACAGGGTATATCGGCCCCAGCATTTT	CASSIEPDRVYRPQHF
TRBV7-9	TRBJ2-1	NA	TRBD2	TGTGCCAGCAGCCCGGGACTAGCGGGGGCCTCTGAGCAGTTCTTC	CASSPGLAGASEQFF